The 27 T cell receptor beta chains below come from one sample, sequenced in a study of cytomegalovirus exposure and HLA in healthy donors. With 60 Vbeta and 13 Jbeta primers, the PCR was carried out. Repertoires were generated with immunoSEQ multiplex PCR, while TCRdb's copy carries only in-frame clones and drops some. The sample contains almost 200,000 clones, more than 75% of which appear only once. The sequenced material came from PBMCs. The receptors stem from a male donor in good health and CMV-seropositive.

This clone showed up just a few times. The chain employs TRBV4-2 and TRBJ2-2; D is unresolved. The CDR3 is 16 residues long. CDR1 is LGHNA, CDR2 YNFKEQ, per germline. V was shortened by 0 bases and J by 0 bases, with 8 bases between the two germline ends. CDR3 DNA sequence: TGTGCCAGCAGCCAAGATCTACTTTCGAACACCGGGGAGCTGTTTTTT. Its translation is CASSQDLLSNTGELFF.

This sequence joins TRBV5-4 and TRBJ1-1; 7 bases map to TRBD1. This CDR3 has 15 amino acids. The V and J ends lost 9 bases and 1 base, in that order; junction bases with no gene match: 12. The germline gives CDR1 SGHNT, CDR2 YYREEE (reference sequence). CDR3 bases: TGTGCCACCGTGCCCCGGGGACAGAAGAACACTGAAGCTTTCTTT. It translates to CATVPRGQKNTEAFF.

Only a few counts were recorded for this clone. The chain combines TRBV5-1 with TRBJ2-4; TRBD2 aligns across 7 bases. Looked up from germline, CDR1 is SGHRS and CDR2 is YFSETQ. Unmatched junction bases numbered 16, after V lost 4 bases and J lost 0 bases. The CDR3 length is 19 residues. The CDR3 reads CASSPDERGLSLAKNIQYF. The CDR3 coding sequence is TGCGCCAGCAGCCCGGACGAGCGGGGACTCTCTCTAGCCAAAAACATTCAGTACTTC.

The chain combines TRBV18 with TRBJ2-2; no reliable D call. The V gene's germline CDR1 is KGHSH and CDR2 LQKENI. V was pared by 8 bases and J by 0 bases, with 7 bases between. This CDR3 contains 13 residues. This CDR3 reads CASLPSNTGELFF. CDR3 nucleotides: TGTGCCAGCCTCCCCTCGAACACCGGGGAGCTGTTTTTT.

The chain links TRBV5-4 to TRBJ2-7; 10 positions agree with TRBD1. CDR1 and CDR2 (germline): SGHNT, YYREEE (reference sequence). This CDR3 spans 14 amino acids. V shed 10 bases, J shed 3 bases, and the junction held 10 bases outside the gene matches. The CDR3 nucleotides are TGTGCCGGACGGACGGGACAGGGGAGCTACGAGCAGTACTTC. This translates into CAGRTGQGSYEQYF.

This clone has more than one count but fewer than ten. V and J are TRBV5-4 and TRBJ1-1; unclear D gene. In germline, CDR1 is SGHNT, CDR2 YYREEE (reference sequence). The CDR3 has 13 amino acids. The germline V and J ends were trimmed by 2 bases and 0 bases, with 5 bases remaining between them. The CDR3 region is CASSFGLNTEAFF. The CDR3 bases are TGTGCCAGCAGCTTCGGGTTGAACACTGAAGCTTTCTTT.

This chain joins TRBV19 and TRBJ1-6; 8 bases fit TRBD1. Trimming at V came to 5 bases and at J to 10 bases, leaving 16 bases not matched to a gene. The CDR3 runs to 17 residues. From germline, CDR1 is LNHDA and CDR2 SQIVND (reference sequence). The CDR3 spells CASSAYIGQGLGSPLHF. CDR3 nucleotide sequence: TGTGCCAGTAGTGCCTATATCGGACAGGGTCTTGGATCACCCCTCCACTTT.

Points on this clone: Other DNA sequences of this sample code for an identical CDR3. The rearrangement links TRBV6-5 to TRBJ2-7; 8 positions agree with TRBD1. The V segment lost 6 bases and the J segment 5 bases; nucleotides outside the gene matches: 3. The CDR3 is 12 residues long. CDR1 and CDR2 from the germline V gene are MNHEY and SVGAGI. The CDR3 DNA reads as TGTGCCAGCAGCTCACAGGGGGACGAGCAGTACTTC. This encodes CASSSQGDEQYF.

The chain's CDR3 is CATQDFTDTQYF. CDR3 DNA sequence: TGTGCCACCCAGGACTTCACAGATACGCAGTATTTT. This chain links TRBV2 with TRBJ2-3; D may be TRBD2 (5 bases). The CDR3 covers 12 residues. V shed 10 bases and J shed 2 bases, with 10 bases lying between them. Germline-derived CDR1 and CDR2 are SNHLY and FYNNEI.

CDR3 DNA: TGTGCCAGCCTTGGGGGGGAGGGCGGTGATACGCAGTATTTT. This encodes CASLGGEGGDTQYF. The chain carries TRBV27 and TRBJ2-3; 7 nucleotides line up with TRBD2. This CDR3 has 14 amino acids. Germline CDR1 MNHEY, CDR2 SMNVEV (reference sequence). J gave up 6 bases and V 8 bases, and 11 bases lay outside the gene matches.

The V and J genes are TRBV6-5 and TRBJ2-7; 9 bases fit TRBD1. Germline CDR1 reads MNHEY; CDR2 reads SVGAGI. The CDR3 totals 16 residues. V trimming: 2 bases; J trimming: 2 bases; junction bases outside the gene matches: 7. The DNA for the CDR3 is TGTGCCAGCAGTTACGAGGGACAGGGTATGACCTACGAGCAGTACTTC. Amino acids: CASSYEGQGMTYEQYF.

This clone was seen more than once but under ten times. V is TRBV7-3 and J is TRBJ2-3; the match to TRBD1 covers 9 bases. CDR3 length: 15 amino acids. Germline lookup yields CDR1 SGHTA and CDR2 FQGTGA. The ends lost 5 bases at V and 6 bases at J; junction bases unmatched: 9. CDR3 DNA: TGTGCCAGCAGCGGGACAGGGAAACGGGGGGATACGCAGTATTTT. Residues: CASSGTGKRGDTQYF.

The V gene is TRBV4-3, the J gene TRBJ2-1; D possibly corresponds to TRBD2 (6 bases). V was shortened by 4 bases and J by 1 base, with 14 bases between the two germline ends. CDR3 size: 16 residues. CDR1 and CDR2 (germline): LGHNA, YSLEER. CDR3 sequence reads: CASSLDGGRSYNEQFF. In DNA, the CDR3 is TGCGCCAGCAGCCTCGACGGAGGGAGATCCTACAATGAGCAGTTCTTC.

The chain is built from TRBV7-3 and TRBJ2-1; D perhaps matches TRBD2 (5 bases). The germline CDR1 and CDR2 sequences are SGHTA and FQGTGA. Deletions cut 4 bases from V and 5 bases from J, with 6 bases between. The CDR3 spans 12 residues. CDR3: CASSSGNNEQFF. CDR3 DNA sequence: TGTGCCAGCAGCTCCGGGAACAATGAGCAGTTCTTC. The variable domain in full, completed from reference TRBV7-3 and TRBJ2-1, reads GAGVSQTPSNKVTEKGKYVELRCDPISGHTALYWYRQSLGQGPEFLIYFQGTGAADDSGLPNDRFFAVRPEGSVSTLKIQRTERGDSAVYLCASSSGNNEQFFGPGTRLTVL.

In this sample, this clone turned up a few times. V and J are TRBV5-5 and TRBJ2-2; 7 bases align to TRBD1. The CDR3 runs to 16 residues. Germline V lookup: CDR1 SGHKS, CDR2 YYEKEE (reference sequence). The trim removed 7 bases at V and 6 bases at J, leaving 15 bases unmatched. The CDR3 loop reads CASASGGQIWAGELFF. The CDR3 region has the DNA TGTGCCAGCGCCTCTGGGGGACAGATCTGGGCCGGGGAGCTGTTTTTT.

The chain couples TRBV5-8 to TRBJ2-1; 7 positions agree with TRBD1. The CDR3 loop spans 16 amino acids. Looked up from germline, CDR1 is SGHTS and CDR2 is YDEGEE. The CDR3 loop is CAGGEDSRHSYNEQFF. The CDR3 nucleotides are TGTGCAGGGGGCGAAGATTCCCGGCACTCCTACAATGAGCAGTTCTTC.

This rearrangement joins TRBV25-1 to TRBJ2-7; TRBD2 is a possible D gene (6 bases). V gave up 1 base and J gave up 3 bases, with 19 bases separating them. This CDR3 contains 17 residues. The germline gives CDR1 MGHDK, CDR2 SYGVNS. DNA of the CDR3: TGTGCCAGCAGTGAATCTTCTATCCTACCGGGGGTCTACGAGCAGTACTTC. This codes for CASSESSILPGVYEQYF.

The chain links TRBV5-1 to TRBJ1-2; 9 bases are shared with TRBD1. The CDR3 consists of 14 residues. J gave up 8 bases and V 5 bases, and 10 bases lay outside the gene matches. The germline gives CDR1 SGHRS, CDR2 YFSETQ. The CDR3 region has the DNA TGCGCCAGCAGACAGGGGACAGGGTCGTGGGGCTACACCTTC. Translating gives CASRQGTGSWGYTF.

The V gene is TRBV29-1, the J gene TRBJ2-5; maybe TRBD2 (7 bases). Germline values: CDR1 SQVTM, CDR2 ANQGSEA. Trimming stripped 2 bases from V and 4 bases from J, with 14 bases between. The CDR3 length is 14 residues. CDR3 nucleotide sequence: TGCAGCGTTGAAATGGCAGGGGAGGGAGAGACCCAGTACTTC. Residues: CSVEMAGEGETQYF.

DNA of the CDR3: TGTGCTAGTGGTCCTACGATCCAGGGGGGCGCGAACACCGGGGAGCTGTTTTTT. Amino acids: CASGPTIQGGANTGELFF. The chain employs TRBV12-5 and TRBJ2-2; tentatively, D is TRBD1 (7 bases). CDR1 and CDR2 (germline): LGHNT, FRNRAP. Trimming stripped 5 bases from V and 0 bases from J, with 19 bases between. The CDR3 has 18 residues.

The chain has TRBV6-6 and TRBJ1-4; D is unclear. This CDR3 has 16 residues. V shed 4 bases and J shed 0 bases, with 12 bases lying between them. Germline V gene lookup returns CDR1 MNHNY and CDR2 SVGAGI (reference sequence). Written as DNA, the CDR3 is TGTGCCAGCAGTTTTACAACCAGTACAACTAATGAAAAACTGTTTTTT. Its translation: CASSFTTSTTNEKLFF.

The chain is built from TRBV18 and TRBJ1-1; D gene uncertain. The ends were cut back, 3 bases at V and 2 bases at J, with 16 bases in the middle. The length of the CDR3 is 16 residues. The germline V gene has CDR1 KGHSH and CDR2 LQKENI. The CDR3 coding sequence is TGTGCCAGCTCACCCGCCGTCTTGGGAGGAAACACTGAAGCTTTCTTT. It translates to CASSPAVLGGNTEAFF.

This clone has only one observation. The V and J genes are TRBV7-2 and TRBJ2-5; 9 nucleotides align to TRBD2. In germline, CDR1 is SGHTA, CDR2 FQGNSA. This CDR3 region has 12 residues. V was pared by 8 bases and J by 5 bases, with 3 bases of the junction left unmatched. The CDR3 nucleotides are TGTGCCAGCGGGCGGGAGGGGGAGACCCAGTACTTC. Amino acid sequence: CASGREGETQYF. The variable domain in full, with the rest retrieved from reference TRBV7-2 and TRBJ2-5, is GAGVSQSPSNKVTEKGKDVELRCDPISGHTALYWYRQSLGQGLEFLIYFQGNSAPDKSGLPSDRFSAERTGGSVSTLTIQRTQQEDSAVYLCASGREGETQYFGPGTRLLVL.

This sequence joins TRBV27 and TRBJ1-1; D remains ambiguous. Per the germline V gene, CDR1 is MNHEY and CDR2 is SMNVEV (reference sequence). Trimming stripped 6 bases from V and 5 bases from J, with 16 bases between. This CDR3 is built from 14 residues. CDR3 DNA: TGTGCCAGCAGCCCCCTTGAGGTCTCTACTGAAGCTTTCTTT. Translating gives CASSPLEVSTEAFF.

This clone was observed a handful of times. The chain uses TRBV30 and TRBJ1-5; 8 nucleotides match TRBD1. Germline V gene sequence: CDR1 GTSNPN, CDR2 SVGIG (reference sequence). The J segment lost 2 bases and the V segment lost 2 bases, leaving 5 bases of the junction unmatched. CDR3 length: 15 residues. The DNA for the CDR3 is TGTGCCTGGAGTAGCCCGGACAGGGGCAATCAGCCCCAGCATTTT. It is translated as CAWSSPDRGNQPQHF.

The rearrangement links TRBV5-6 to TRBJ1-4; unclear D gene. Germline CDR1 is SGHDT and CDR2 is YYEEEE. V was trimmed by 7 bases and J by 0 bases, leaving 10 bases between them. The CDR3 is made up of 14 amino acids. CDR3 amino acids: CASDRSATNEKLFF. The DNA for the CDR3 is TGTGCCAGCGATCGGTCTGCAACTAATGAAAAACTGTTTTTT.

V gene TRBV9 combines with J gene TRBJ2-5; D remains ambiguous. CDR3 length: 11 residues. Germline assignment: CDR1 SGDLS and CDR2 YYNGEE. Trimming took 2 bases from V and 7 from J, leaving 6 bases between them. The CDR3 sequence: CASSVGGTQYF. CDR3 sequence (DNA): TGTGCCAGCAGCGTCGGCGGGACCCAGTACTTC.